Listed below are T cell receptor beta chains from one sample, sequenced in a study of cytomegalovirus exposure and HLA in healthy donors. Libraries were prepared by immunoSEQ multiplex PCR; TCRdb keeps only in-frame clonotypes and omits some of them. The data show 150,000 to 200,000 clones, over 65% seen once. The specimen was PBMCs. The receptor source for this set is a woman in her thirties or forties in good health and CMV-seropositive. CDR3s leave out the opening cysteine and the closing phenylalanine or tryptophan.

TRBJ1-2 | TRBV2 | ASRVDRGRGYGYT
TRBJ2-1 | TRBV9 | ASSNQQGSIYNEQF
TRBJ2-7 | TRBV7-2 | ASSPLSSYEQY
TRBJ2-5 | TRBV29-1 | SVGGYIHGAQY
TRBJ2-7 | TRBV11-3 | ASSLTSGNAYEQY
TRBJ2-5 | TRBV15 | ATSRAGSGSQETQY
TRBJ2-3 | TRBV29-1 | SVEDRTSGSTDTQY
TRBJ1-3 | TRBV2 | ASSNTGFGNTIY
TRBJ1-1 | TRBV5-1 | ASSSHPGQGTEAF
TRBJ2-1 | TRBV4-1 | ASSQLGVRQF
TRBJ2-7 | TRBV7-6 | ASSWGPANYEQY